One sample yielded the 31 T cell receptor beta chains listed below, sequenced in a study of cytomegalovirus exposure and HLA in healthy donors. PCR employed 60 Vbeta and 13 Jbeta primers. Clones were sequenced by immunoSEQ multiplex PCR, and TCRdb holds only the in-frame ones, with some missing. The top ten clones hold about 2% of a sample with 130,000 or so clones, under 90% of them seen once. Sequencing used PBMCs. These TCRs come from a woman in her thirties or forties in good health and CMV-seronegative.

This clone was seen a few times. The J gene is TRBJ2-3, the V gene TRBV7-9; D gene uncertain. Germline CDR1 SEHNR, CDR2 FQNEAQ (reference sequence). Trimming stripped 4 bases from V and 0 bases from J, with 11 bases between. This CDR3 is built from 15 residues. The DNA for the CDR3 is TGTGCCAGCAGCTCTAGATCCCTCAGCACAGATACGCAGTATTTT. This codes for CASSSRSLSTDTQYF.

CDR3: CASSPLRATRNEQFF. As DNA, the CDR3 is TGTGCCAGCAGCCCCCTGCGTGCAACTCGGAATGAGCAGTTCTTC. The chain uses TRBV4-2 and TRBJ2-1; no definite D call. The CDR3 is 15 amino acids. The V and J ends lost 4 bases and 7 bases respectively, with 17 bases between them. Per germline, CDR1 LGHNA and CDR2 YNFKEQ.

The chain recombines TRBV5-4 with TRBJ2-7, with 9 bases lining up with TRBD1. V lost 1 base, J lost 4 bases, and 6 bases stayed unmatched. This CDR3 contains 15 residues. Germline CDR1 and CDR2: SGHNT and YYREEE (reference sequence). The CDR3 loop reads CASSLSSQGAYEQYF. The CDR3 DNA is TGTGCCAGCAGCTTGTCCTCACAGGGGGCTTACGAGCAGTACTTC.

V gene TRBV7-2 combines with J gene TRBJ1-6; D might be TRBD1 (5 bases). Trimming stripped 3 bases from V and 7 bases from J, with 13 bases between. The germline gives CDR1 SGHTA, CDR2 FQGNSA. This CDR3 has 15 residues. The CDR3 loop is CASSFAGQANSPLHF. The CDR3 DNA reads as TGTGCCAGCAGCTTTGCGGGGCAGGCGAATTCACCCCTCCACTTT.

The chain carries TRBV11-2 and TRBJ1-3; the D is unclear. The CDR3 has 14 residues. Trimming took off 4 bases at V and 1 base at J, with 8 bases between the two ends. Germline V CDR1 and CDR2: SGHAT, FQNNGV. The CDR3 loop reads CASSSRGSGNTIYF. The CDR3 nucleotides read TGTGCCAGCAGCTCTCGGGGTTCTGGAAACACCATATATTTT.

The chain links TRBV30 to TRBJ1-2; maybe TRBD1 (6 bases). The CDR3 runs 14 residues. With 3 bases removed from V and 4 bases from J, the gap between germline ends came to 15 bases. Germline V gene data show CDR1 as GTSNPN and CDR2 as SVGIG (reference sequence). The CDR3 is CAWRTTGFSYGYTF. The CDR3 coding sequence is TGTGCCTGGAGAACTACAGGGTTTTCCTATGGCTACACCTTC.

The rearrangement uses TRBV30 and TRBJ2-7; maybe TRBD2 (6 bases). The ends were cut back, 0 bases at V and 7 bases at J, with 13 bases in the middle. Germline V gene lookup returns CDR1 GTSNPN and CDR2 SVGIG (reference sequence). The CDR3 is 13 amino acids. The CDR3 DNA sequence: TGTGCCTGGAGTGTAGAGGGGACTGGGGAGCAGTACTTC. Encoded protein: CAWSVEGTGEQYF.

V usage is TRBV15 and J usage is TRBJ1-1, with a possible D match to TRBD1 (6 bases). The V and J ends lost 1 base and 3 bases respectively, with 12 bases between them. The CDR3 totals 15 residues. The germline CDR1 and CDR2 sequences are LNHNV and YYDKDF (reference sequence). CDR3 amino acids: CATSRVRGAYTEAFF. In nucleotides, the CDR3 is TGTGCCACCAGCAGAGTACGGGGGGCTTACACTGAAGCTTTCTTT.

The chain recombines TRBV5-1 with TRBJ2-1; TRBD1 is a possible D gene (5 bases). V lost 0 bases and J lost 2, with 9 bases in between. The CDR3 is made up of 15 amino acids. Germline assignment: CDR1 SGHRS and CDR2 YFSETQ. The CDR3 nucleotides are TGCGCCAGCAGCTTGGAACAGGTAACCTACAATGAGCAGTTCTTC. Protein product: CASSLEQVTYNEQFF.

The genes are TRBV21-1 and TRBJ1-3. TRBV21-1 is reported as a pseudogene. This CDR3 is built from 14 residues. The CDR3 bases are TGTGCCAGTCCCGGTTCTCTCTCTGGAAACACCATATATTTT. Its translation: CASPGSLSGNTIYF.

The chain recombines TRBV30 with TRBJ2-7; 8 nucleotides agree with TRBD1. With 5 bases clipped from V and 6 bases from J, the junction kept 3 bases outside the gene matches. The CDR3 extends over 11 amino acids. Germline V gives CDR1 GTSNPN, CDR2 SVGIG (reference sequence). The CDR3 DNA follows: TGTGCCTGGGGAGACAGGGGCGAGCAGTACTTC. Its translation: CAWGDRGEQYF. The full variable domain, completed using reference TRBV30 and TRBJ2-7, is SQTIHQWPATLVQPVGSPLSLECTVEGTSNPNLYWYRQAAGRGLQLLFYSVGIGQISSEVPQNLSASRPQDRQFILSSKKLLLSDSGFYLCAWGDRGEQYFGPGTRLTVT.

The chain uses TRBV11-1 and TRBJ2-1; D perhaps matches TRBD2 (6 bases). The germline CDR1 and CDR2 sequences are SGHAT and FQDESV (reference sequence). The CDR3 extends over 15 amino acids. The V end was cut by 1 base, the J end by 2 bases, with 9 bases between. CDR3 nucleotide sequence: TGTGCCAGCAGCTTAGGCGGGAACCCCTACAATGAGCAGTTCTTC. Translation gives CASSLGGNPYNEQFF.

The chain links TRBV7-8 to TRBJ2-1; 16 positions match TRBD2. Germline assignment: CDR1 SGHVS and CDR2 FQNEAQ. The trim removed 6 bases at V and 9 bases at J, leaving 11 bases unmatched. This CDR3 contains 17 residues. This CDR3 reads CASRRGTSGGANGEQFF. DNA for the CDR3: TGTGCCAGCAGACGCGGGACTAGCGGGGGGGCCAATGGTGAGCAGTTCTTC.

The chain couples TRBV23-1 to TRBJ1-1; 11 bases agree with TRBD1. TRBV23-1 is labeled an ORF, and its function is uncertain. This CDR3 comprises 17 residues. Germline trimming cut 7 bases from V and 1 base from J; bases unmatched to any gene: 11. The CDR3, as DNA: TGCGCCAGCAATAAATTGCAGGACAGGGGGCCGAACACTGAAGCTTTCTTT. Its translation: CASNKLQDRGPNTEAFF.

The rearrangement joins TRBV9 to TRBJ2-1, with D maybe TRBD2 (6 bases). The CDR3 consists of 14 residues. Germline values: CDR1 SGDLS, CDR2 YYNGEE. Trimming pared 4 bases from V and 6 bases from J, leaving 14 bases between. The CDR3 coding sequence is TGTGCCAGCAGCCGCGGGGTCCCCGGCAATGAGCAGTTCTTC. It codes for CASSRGVPGNEQFF. The whole variable domain, filled in from reference TRBV9 and TRBJ2-1, reads DSGVTQTPKHLITATGQRVTLRCSPRSGDLSVYWYQQSLDQGLQFLIQYYNGEERAKGNILERFSAQQFPDLHSELNLSSLELGDSALYFCASSRGVPGNEQFFGPGTRLTVL.

This clone was detected a few times. The V call is TRBV5-1, the J call TRBJ1-1, with D unresolved. Germline values: CDR1 SGHRS, CDR2 YFSETQ. The CDR3 is 13 residues long. The V and J ends lost 1 base and 5 bases respectively, with 9 bases between them. CDR3 nucleotides: TGCGCCAGCAGCTTGATGGAACAGACTGAAGCTTTCTTT. Translating it yields CASSLMEQTEAFF. The full variable domain, with the rest looked up from reference TRBV5-1 and TRBJ1-1, is KAGVTQTPRYLIKTRGQQVTLSCSPISGHRSVSWYQQTPGQGLQFLFEYFSETQRNKGNFPGRFSGRQFSNSRSEMNVSTLELGDSALYLCASSLMEQTEAFFGQGTRLTVV.

The chain uses TRBV6-5 and TRBJ1-5; the D gene is possibly TRBD1 (6 bases). Germline CDR1 reads MNHEY; CDR2 reads SVGAGI. The CDR3 is 14 amino acids. Between the trimmed V and J ends, which lost 9 bases and 4 bases, there was a span of 16 bases. The CDR3, as DNA: TGTGCCAGAGGGGGGGCAGGCAATAATCAGCCCCAGCATTTT. The encoded protein is CARGGAGNNQPQHF.

This sequence joins TRBV5-5 and TRBJ2-1, with D maybe TRBD2 (6 bases). Deletions cut 6 bases from V and 4 bases from J, with 14 bases between. Germline V gene lookup returns CDR1 SGHKS and CDR2 YYEKEE (reference sequence). This CDR3 comprises 14 residues. Written as DNA, the CDR3 is TGTGCCAGCAACCGACTAGACTCGTACAATGAGCAGTTCTTC. Translating gives CASNRLDSYNEQFF.

This clone came up once. The chain uses TRBV11-1 and TRBJ2-5; 7 positions agree with TRBD1. The germline CDR1 and CDR2 sequences are SGHAT and FQDESV (reference sequence). J gave up 0 bases and V 3 bases, and 7 bases lay outside the gene matches. This CDR3 comprises 16 residues. CDR3: CASSFYPTGYQETQYF. As DNA, the CDR3 is TGTGCCAGCAGCTTTTATCCGACAGGGTACCAAGAGACCCAGTACTTC. Variable domain in full (rest from reference TRBV11-1 and TRBJ2-5): EAEVAQSPRYKITEKSQAVAFWCDPISGHATLYWYRQILGQGPELLVQFQDESVVDDSQLPKDRFSAERLKGVDSTLKIQPAELGDSAMYLCASSFYPTGYQETQYFGPGTRLLVL.

This chain connects TRBV28 to TRBJ2-1, with D possibly being TRBD2 (6 bases). The CDR3 length is 15 residues. The germline CDR1 and CDR2 sequences are MDHEN and SYDVKM. V lost 2 bases and J 5 bases, leaving 13 bases between the germline ends. Here the CDR3 DNA reads TGTGCCAGCAGTTTAGGTAGCGGATATCACAATGAGCAGTTCTTC. It translates to CASSLGSGYHNEQFF.

This clone was counted between two and nine times. The chain is built from TRBV6-1 and TRBJ1-2, with 7 bases identical to TRBD1. Per germline, CDR1 MNHNS and CDR2 SASEGT. CDR3 length: 14 residues. V gave up 7 bases and J gave up 4 bases; unmatched junction bases: 9. CDR3 protein: CASTKGQPIYGYTF. CDR3 DNA: TGTGCCAGCACCAAGGGACAGCCCATCTATGGCTACACCTTC.

The chain combines TRBV30 with TRBJ1-1, with D maybe TRBD1 (5 bases). The CDR3 totals 16 residues. The germline V gene encodes CDR1 GTSNPN and CDR2 SVGIG (reference sequence). The V gene lost 1 base and the J gene lost 0 bases, with 15 bases spanning the gap. CDR3 in amino acids: CAWSEGPTGVNTEAFF. The CDR3 DNA is TGTGCCTGGAGTGAGGGGCCCACGGGAGTGAACACTGAAGCTTTCTTT.

The chain joins TRBV19 to TRBJ1-1; tentative D call: TRBD1 (5 bases). Germline V CDR1 and CDR2: LNHDA, SQIVND (reference sequence). The V and J ends lost 2 bases and 2 bases respectively, with 6 bases between them. The CDR3 consists of 13 residues. CDR3 sequence reads: CASSIQGNTEAFF. The CDR3 DNA reads as TGTGCCAGTAGTATACAGGGAAACACTGAAGCTTTCTTT.

The rearrangement links TRBV18 to TRBJ1-5; 10 positions agree with TRBD1. Per the germline V gene, CDR1 is KGHSH and CDR2 is LQKENI. CDR3 size: 15 residues. V dropped 3 bases and J dropped 5; count of bases not matched to a gene: 4. Written as DNA, the CDR3 is TGTGCCAGCTCACCGGGACAGGGGTTAGATCAGCCCCAGCATTTT. This codes for CASSPGQGLDQPQHF.

This CDR3 is CASSQGGSVDEQYF. CDR3 DNA sequence: TGTGCCAGCAGCCAGGGGGGGTCTGTGGACGAGCAGTACTTC. The chain links TRBV4-2 to TRBJ2-7, with 7 bases that match TRBD2. The CDR3 covers 14 residues. V dropped 3 bases and J dropped 5; count of bases not matched to a gene: 7. CDR1 and CDR2 from the germline V gene are LGHNA and YNFKEQ.

The chain combines TRBV5-1 with TRBJ2-7; 7 positions agree with TRBD2. The germline V gene encodes CDR1 SGHRS and CDR2 YFSETQ. The length of the CDR3 is 14 residues. With V trimmed by 0 bases and J by 0 bases, 0 bases remained unmatched. The CDR3, as DNA: TGCGCCAGCAGCTTGGCTAGCGGCTCCTACGAGCAGTACTTC. Translating gives CASSLASGSYEQYF.

The chain recombines TRBV7-6 with TRBJ2-7, with TRBD1 matching 7 bases. After removal of 6 bases from V and 6 bases from J, the junction contained 5 bases not matched to a gene. The CDR3 sequence is 12 residues long. From germline, CDR1 is SGHVS and CDR2 FNYEAQ. The CDR3 DNA reads TGTGCCAGCAGGGGGACAGCGACCGAGCAGTACTTC. Protein: CASRGTATEQYF. Variable domain in full (rest from reference TRBV7-6 and TRBJ2-7): GAGVSQSPRYKVTKRGQDVALRCDPISGHVSLYWYRQALGQGPEFLTYFNYEAQQDKSGLPNDRFSAERPEGSISTLTIQRTEQRDSAMYRCASRGTATEQYFGPGTRLTVT.

This chain links TRBV5-4 with TRBJ2-1, with 12 bases aligning to TRBD2. This CDR3 is 17 amino acids long. V dropped 0 bases and J dropped 3; count of bases not matched to a gene: 4. CDR1 is SGHNT, CDR2 YYREEE, per germline (reference sequence). CDR3 DNA: TGTGCCAGCAGCTTGGGACTAGCGGGAGTTCTCTACAATGAGCAGTTCTTC. It codes for CASSLGLAGVLYNEQFF.

This chain connects TRBV9 to TRBJ2-7; 9 bases align to TRBD1. The germline V gene encodes CDR1 SGDLS and CDR2 YYNGEE. Germline trimming cut 0 bases from V and 6 bases from J; bases unmatched to any gene: 7. The CDR3 covers 15 residues. CDR3 region: CASSVGTGEYSEQYF. CDR3 sequence (DNA): TGTGCCAGCAGCGTAGGGACAGGGGAGTATTCCGAGCAGTACTTC.

V is TRBV30 and J is TRBJ1-1; 9 positions agree with TRBD1. With 4 bases clipped from V and 2 bases from J, the junction kept 5 bases outside the gene matches. Looked up from germline, CDR1 is GTSNPN and CDR2 is SVGIG (reference sequence). The CDR3 length is 14 residues. The CDR3 sequence is CAWTRTGVNTEAFF. DNA for the CDR3: TGTGCCTGGACCCGGACAGGGGTAAACACTGAAGCTTTCTTT.

This clone has only a few counts. The chain has TRBV5-1 and TRBJ1-5, with D perhaps TRBD1 (6 bases). The V gene's germline CDR1 is SGHRS and CDR2 YFSETQ. The CDR3 sequence is 14 residues long. Trimming removed 4 bases at V and 1 base at J, with 9 bases between. The CDR3 reads CASSGGQSNQPQHF. The DNA of the CDR3 is TGCGCCAGCAGCGGGGGACAAAGCAATCAGCCCCAGCATTTT. Using reference TRBV5-1 and TRBJ1-5 for the parts outside the CDR3, the full variable domain is KAGVTQTPRYLIKTRGQQVTLSCSPISGHRSVSWYQQTPGQGLQFLFEYFSETQRNKGNFPGRFSGRQFSNSRSEMNVSTLELGDSALYLCASSGGQSNQPQHFGDGTRLSIL.